Listed below are T cell receptor beta chains from one sample, sequenced in a study of T cell responses to AZD1222 COVID-19 vaccine. The assay was immunoSEQ multiplex PCR, and TCRdb's table has in-frame clones only and misses some. The table records 95,000 to 110,000 clones, under 95% of them present only once. Specimen: peripheral blood, collected on day 0 of AZD1222 vaccination. These receptors were collected from an adult in good health. Both conserved end residues are part of each CDR3. A D gene is named only where the DNA matches it firmly. The listing skips clone size in some rows; elsewhere it reads once, few, many or a size class.

clone size,V gene,J gene,D gene,CDR3 length,CDR3 protein,CDR3 DNA
-,TRBV19,TRBJ1-4,TRBD1,13,CASSMKGQREAFF,TGTGCCAGTAGTATGAAGGGACAGCGGGAGGCGTTTTTT
-,TRBV7-8,TRBJ2-7,TRBD1,15,CASRRSGTGMYEQYF,TGTGCCAGCAGGCGATCCGGGACAGGGATGTACGAGCAGTACTTC
-,TRBV3-1/TRBV3-2,TRBJ2-1,-,13,CASSPLQNNEQFF,TGTGCCAGCAGCCCTTTACAGAACAATGAGCAGTTCTTC
-,TRBV7-2,TRBJ2-3,TRBD2,16,CASSSGLAGRTDTQYF,TGTGCCAGCAGCTCAGGACTAGCGGGGCGCACAGATACGCAGTATTTT
-,TRBV7-6,TRBJ2-2,-,16,CASNSEGGTNTGELFF,TGTGCCAGCAACTCCGAGGGGGGGACAAACACCGGGGAGCTGTTTTTT
-,TRBV21-1,TRBJ2-1,-,13,CASSNPARGEQFF,TGTGCCAGCAGCAATCCTGCCCGGGGAGAGCAGTTCTTC
-,TRBV10-3,TRBJ1-5,-,14,CAISVGRDGEPQHF,TGTGCCATCAGCGTTGGACGGGACGGGGAGCCCCAGCATTTT
-,TRBV20-1,TRBJ1-1,-,10,CSARDFEAFF,TGCAGTGCTAGGGACTTTGAAGCTTTCTTT
-,TRBV11-2,TRBJ1-5,-,15,CASSRGQYSNQPQHF,TGTGCCAGCAGCCGTGGACAGTATAGCAATCAGCCCCAGCATTTT
once,TRBV30,TRBJ2-5,TRBD1,12,CAWSHRGETQYF,TGTGCCTGGAGCCACAGGGGGGAGACCCAGTACTTC
-,TRBV7-3,TRBJ1-2,TRBD1,14,CASSPTGESRGYTF,TGTGCCAGCAGCCCGACAGGGGAGTCTCGTGGCTACACCTTC
once,TRBV9,TRBJ1-2,-,14,CASSVDKAQYGYTF,TGTGCCAGCAGCGTAGACAAGGCTCAGTATGGCTACACCTTC
-,TRBV7-2,TRBJ2-7,-,15,CASSPVGGATYEQYF,TGTGCCAGCAGCCCAGTGGGGGGGGCGACCTACGAGCAGTACTTC
-,TRBV28,TRBJ2-4,-,16,CASSSPGLPKGNIQYF,TGTGCCAGCAGTTCCCCTGGGCTCCCAAAGGGGAACATTCAGTACTTC
-,TRBV7-2,TRBJ2-7,-,14,CASSLYVGRYEQYF,TGTGCCAGCAGCTTATATGTGGGTCGCTACGAGCAGTACTTC
-,TRBV11-2,TRBJ1-1,-,12,CASRAEGTEAFF,TGTGCCAGCAGAGCAGAAGGCACTGAAGCTTTCTTT